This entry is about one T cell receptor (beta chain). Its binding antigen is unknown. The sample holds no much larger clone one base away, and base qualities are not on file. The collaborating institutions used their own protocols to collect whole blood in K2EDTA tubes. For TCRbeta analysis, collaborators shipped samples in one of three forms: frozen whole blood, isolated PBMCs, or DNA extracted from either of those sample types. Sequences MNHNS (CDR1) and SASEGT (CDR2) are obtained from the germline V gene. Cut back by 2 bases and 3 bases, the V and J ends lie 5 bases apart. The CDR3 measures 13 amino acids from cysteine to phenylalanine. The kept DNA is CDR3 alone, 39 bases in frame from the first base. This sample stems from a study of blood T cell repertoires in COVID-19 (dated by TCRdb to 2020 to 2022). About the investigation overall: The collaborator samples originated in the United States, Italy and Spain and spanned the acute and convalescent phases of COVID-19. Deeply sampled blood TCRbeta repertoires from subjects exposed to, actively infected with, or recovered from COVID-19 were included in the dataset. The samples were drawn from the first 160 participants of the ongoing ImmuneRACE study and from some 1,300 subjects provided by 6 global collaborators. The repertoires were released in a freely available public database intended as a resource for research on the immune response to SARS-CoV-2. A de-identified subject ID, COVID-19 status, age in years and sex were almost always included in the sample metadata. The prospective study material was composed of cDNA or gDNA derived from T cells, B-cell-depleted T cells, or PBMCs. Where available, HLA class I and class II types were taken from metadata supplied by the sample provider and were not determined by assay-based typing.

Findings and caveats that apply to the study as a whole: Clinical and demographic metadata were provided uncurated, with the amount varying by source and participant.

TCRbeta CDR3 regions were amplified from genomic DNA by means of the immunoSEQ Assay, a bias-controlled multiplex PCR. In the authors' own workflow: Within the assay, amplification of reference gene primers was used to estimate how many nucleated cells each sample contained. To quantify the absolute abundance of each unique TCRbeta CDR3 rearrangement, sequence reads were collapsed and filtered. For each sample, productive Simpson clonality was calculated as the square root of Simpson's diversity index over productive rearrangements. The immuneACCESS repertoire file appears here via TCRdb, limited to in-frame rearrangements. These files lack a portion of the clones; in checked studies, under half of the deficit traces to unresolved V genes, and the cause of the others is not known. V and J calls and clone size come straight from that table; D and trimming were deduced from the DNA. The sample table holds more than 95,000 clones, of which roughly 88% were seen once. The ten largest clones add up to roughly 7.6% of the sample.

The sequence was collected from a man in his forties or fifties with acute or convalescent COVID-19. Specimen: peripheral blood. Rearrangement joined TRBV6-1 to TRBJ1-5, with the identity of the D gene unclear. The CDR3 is CASSEQVNQPQHF. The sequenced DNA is TGTGCCAGCAGTGAACAGGTCAATCAGCCCCAGCATTTT.